This TCR beta chain came from a study of early T cells in non-severe SARS-CoV-2 infection. Study summary: The input, bulk RNA from unsorted whole blood, was sequenced, and chains were unpaired.

Points on this clonotype: Its antigen is not identified.

The CDR3 is 16 amino acids. Between the trimmed V and J ends, which lost 4 bases and 2 bases, there was a span of 15 bases. Germline CDR1 reads SGHAT; CDR2 reads FQNNGV. General observations from the study: CD4 and private specificities were missed by VDJdb matching, which favored anti-spike CD8 responses.

The library protocol tagged individual cDNA molecules with unique molecular identifiers. TCRdb re-derived calls from the 5' RACE reads in MiXCR, one entry per CDR3 protein. The profile shows 65,000 to 70,000 distinct CDR3 sequences, approximately 10% of them singletons. V gene TRBV11-2 combines with J gene TRBJ2-1; D possibly corresponds to TRBD1 (5 bases). What was sequenced was whole blood. This TCR was sampled from an adult who was a healthcare worker with PCR-confirmed SARS-CoV-2 infection or an uninfected control (not recorded which). This CDR3 is CASSSRDRGAYNEQFF. DNA for the CDR3: TGTGCCAGCAGCTCCAGGGATAGAGGCGCCTACAATGAGCAGTTCTTC.